Detailed here is one T cell receptor beta chain. The count of this clone is one. It lacks a known antigen. Base qualities were left out, and no much larger clone turns up one base away. The library was prepared using the immunoSEQ multiplex PCR assay. This is the immuneACCESS table as TCRdb keeps it, with only in-frame sequences that have V and J called. A part of the clones is gone; compared with another copy, unresolved V genes explain less than half, and the rest is unexplained. The sample table shows around 76,000 clones, and about 91% are seen once. The top ten clones comprise 0.25% of the sample. The data originate from a study of technical replicates of blood from four donors (dated by TCRdb to the late 2010s). The CDR3 runs 13 amino acids, cysteine and phenylalanine included. Only the CDR3 DNA is retained, 39 bases long and in frame from the first base. V lost 0 bases and J lost 5 bases; the stretch between them is 5 bases long. Sequences SGHRS (CDR1) and YFSETQ (CDR2) are obtained from the germline V gene.

The receptor's source is a human donor in good health. Specimen: T cells isolated from PBMCs. Here the chain combines TRBV5-1 and TRBJ1-4, with the D gene uncertain. The CDR3 here reads CASSLAGNEKLFF. The bases read TGCGCCAGCAGCTTGGCCGGGAATGAAAAACTGTTTTTT.